The 29 T cell receptor beta chains reported below all come from one sample, sequenced in a study of regulatory T cells in long-lasting Graves disease. To make TCR beta libraries, researchers used iRepertoire HTBI primers and Arm-PCR of CDR3 regions. TCRdb reprocessed the multiplex PCR reads via MiXCR and lists one record per CDR3 protein. The data hold about 460,000 distinct CDR3 sequences, with less than 15% observed a single time. Time point noted: newly diagnosed GD, antithyroid drugs for less than 3 months. Extracted RNA from PBMCs served as the source of the TCR library. These data were also filed under a second study, of T cells in Graves' hyperthyroidism and ophthalmopathy.

This material consisted of peripheral blood mononuclear cells (PBMCs), taken at new diagnosis, from a patient treated with antithyroid drugs. Receptor source: a woman aged 45-65 years with Graves disease.

At least ten counts were recorded for this clonotype. The chain has TRBV28 and TRBJ2-7; TRBD2 agrees at 12 bases. CDR1 and CDR2 from the germline V gene are MDHEN and SYDVKM. This CDR3 comprises 16 residues. With V trimmed by 7 bases and J by 3 bases, 10 bases remained unmatched. The CDR3 loop is CASNPALAGGLYEQYF. CDR3 in DNA: TGTGCCAGCAACCCCGCCCTAGCGGGAGGGCTCTACGAGCAGTACTTC.

This clonotype was counted only a few times. This sequence joins TRBV16 and TRBJ1-2; D unclear. This CDR3 spans 15 amino acids. CDR1 and CDR2 (germline): KGHSY, FQNENV. The ends were cut back, 1 base at V and 7 bases at J, with 16 bases in the middle. This CDR3 reads CASSQFTGLEVGYTF. The CDR3 DNA sequence: TGTGCCAGCAGCCAATTTACCGGGCTAGAGGTTGGCTACACCTTC. Based on the CDR3 plus reference TRBV16 and TRBJ1-2, the full variable domain is GEEVAQTPKHLVRGEGQKAKLYCAPIKGHSYVFWYQQVLKNEFKFLISFQNENVFDETGMPKERFSAKCLPNSPCSLEIQATKLEDSAVYFCASSQFTGLEVGYTFGSGTRLTVV.

The chain's CDR3 is CASTKGGDTYTGELFF. The CDR3, as DNA: TGCGCCAGCACAAAAGGGGGGGACACCTACACCGGGGAGCTGTTTTTT. V usage is TRBV4-1 and J usage is TRBJ2-2, with a weak D call TRBD2 (7 bases). Trimming shortened V by 7 bases and J by 3 bases, and 18 bases separated the two germline ends. The CDR3 has 16 residues. Germline CDR1 and CDR2: MGHRA and YSYEKL.

The sample holds a few counts of this clonotype. The genes are TRBV20-1 and TRBJ2-7; D is possibly TRBD2 (6 bases). Trimming removed 0 bases at V and 2 bases at J, with 11 bases between. Germline V lookup: CDR1 DFQATT, CDR2 SNEGSKA (reference sequence). This CDR3 has 14 residues. CDR3 sequence (DNA): TGCAGTGCTAGAGATGGTAGCGGAACCTACGAGCAGTACTTC. This gives the protein CSARDGSGTYEQYF.

This clonotype came up a few times. The chain combines TRBV4-1 with TRBJ2-3, with 10 bases aligning to TRBD1. The germline V gene has CDR1 MGHRA and CDR2 YSYEKL. This CDR3 has 18 residues. J gave up 1 base and V 2 bases, and 9 bases lay outside the gene matches. CDR3 residues: CASSQRGRDRGRTDTQYF. CDR3 nucleotide sequence: TGCGCCAGCAGCCAAAGAGGGCGGGACAGGGGCCGCACAGATACGCAGTATTTT.

This clonotype occurred once. The rearrangement links TRBV9 to TRBJ2-7; no definite D call. The CDR3 has 11 residues. Germline V CDR1 and CDR2: SGDLS, YYNGEE. V was trimmed by 3 bases and J by 9 bases, leaving 10 bases between them. The CDR3 DNA sequence: TGTGCCAGCAGCGGAGCCTTTGGGCAGTACTTC. This translates into CASSGAFGQYF.

This clonotype showed up many times. CDR3 sequence: CASSELSWVMNTEAFF. The DNA for the CDR3 is TGTGCCAGCAGTGAACTAAGTTGGGTAATGAACACTGAAGCTTTCTTT. The chain carries TRBV6-1 and TRBJ1-1; D gene unclear. Germline CDR1 is MNHNS and CDR2 is SASEGT. V lost 2 bases and J 0 bases, leaving 13 bases between the germline ends. This CDR3 contains 16 residues.

V and J are TRBV29-1 and TRBJ2-1; the D gene is possibly TRBD1 (6 bases). The CDR3 is 11 amino acids. Trimming cost V 5 bases and J 12 bases, with 14 bases left between them. CDR1 and CDR2 (germline): SQVTM, ANQGSEA. CDR3 residues: CSVWGPRGQFF. The CDR3 DNA is TGCAGCGTTTGGGGGCCCCGGGGGCAGTTCTTC.

The chain recombines TRBV19 with TRBJ1-1; 7 nucleotides align to TRBD1. CDR3 length: 13 amino acids. CDR1 and CDR2 from the germline V gene are LNHDA and SQIVND (reference sequence). Trimming cost V 5 bases and J 8 bases; bases outside gene matches: 8. In DNA, the CDR3 is TGTGCCAGTAGTCCTTTGCAGACAGGGGAAGCTTTCTTT. It codes for CASSPLQTGEAFF.

The V and J genes are TRBV27 and TRBJ1-5; weak D call: TRBD1 (6 bases). V was pared by 8 bases and J by 2 bases, with 13 bases between. This CDR3 region has 14 residues. Per germline, CDR1 MNHEY and CDR2 SMNVEV (reference sequence). The CDR3 nucleotides are TGTGCCAGCGGTAGACAGGCGGGCAATCAGCCCCAGCATTTT. Its protein product is CASGRQAGNQPQHF.

In its sample, this clonotype was seen many times. The rearrangement joins TRBV6-1 to TRBJ2-2; D is uncertain. Germline lookup yields CDR1 MNHNS and CDR2 SASEGT. This CDR3 spans 10 amino acids. Deletions cut 7 bases from V and 7 bases from J, with 4 bases between. CDR3 sequence reads: CASTDGELFF. The CDR3 nucleotides are TGTGCCAGCACGGACGGGGAGCTGTTTTTT.

This clonotype was recorded a few times. CDR3 region: CSATFRAGVVNEQFF. For the CDR3, the DNA is TGCAGTGCCACCTTTCGGGCGGGAGTAGTAAATGAGCAGTTCTTC. The chain employs TRBV20-1 and TRBJ2-1, with 7 bases that match TRBD2. Trimming removed 6 bases from V and 7 bases from J; junction bases left unmatched: 15. The CDR3 consists of 15 residues. Germline CDR1 DFQATT, CDR2 SNEGSKA (reference sequence).

In regard to this clonotype: Here the CDR3 omits its conserved ending phenylalanine or tryptophan, so a read error is the likely source. The chain recombines TRBV30 with TRBJ1-1; 9 bases line up with TRBD1. Trimming removed 0 bases from V and 6 bases from J; junction bases left unmatched: 11. This CDR3 comprises 16 residues. Germline values: CDR1 GTSNPN, CDR2 SVGIG (reference sequence). The CDR3 loop is CAWSVKLGTGNPEAFL. In nucleotides, the CDR3 is TGTGCCTGGAGTGTAAAATTAGGGACAGGGAATCCTGAAGCTTTCCTT.

This clonotype was observed a few times. The chain has TRBV29-1 and TRBJ1-4; D remains ambiguous. V lost 1 base and J 8 bases, leaving 8 bases between the germline ends. Per the germline V gene, CDR1 is SQVTM and CDR2 is ANQGSEA. There are 12 residues in the CDR3. DNA of the CDR3: TGCAGCGTTGAAGTAGAAGGGGAAAAACTGTTTTTT. Translating gives CSVEVEGEKLFF.

This clonotype was observed at least ten times. The gene calls are TRBV11-2 and TRBJ2-5; D is unclear. Germline CDR1 is SGHAT and CDR2 is FQNNGV. This CDR3 comprises 14 residues. The V and J ends lost 0 bases and 4 bases respectively, with 9 bases between them. This chain's CDR3 is CASSLEVSGETQYF. The CDR3 coding sequence is TGTGCCAGCAGCTTAGAAGTGTCGGGAGAGACCCAGTACTTC.

A word on this clonotype: This sequence may be a read error, since a much larger clone differs from it by one base. The chain links TRBV5-1 to TRBJ2-1; 11 nucleotides align to TRBD2. This CDR3 is 17 amino acids long. The germline gives CDR1 SGHRS, CDR2 YFSETQ. J gave up 8 bases and V 5 bases, and 15 bases lay outside the gene matches. In DNA form, the CDR3 reads TGCGCCAGCAGGAGGCTAGCGGGAGGCCGCAGGAGCGATGAGCAGTTCTTC. It translates to CASRRLAGGRRSDEQFF.

This clonotype was detected many times. This sequence joins TRBV28 and TRBJ2-7; D gene unclear. V was shortened by 3 bases and J by 2 bases, with 14 bases between the two germline ends. This CDR3 is 15 amino acids long. Germline CDR1 MDHEN, CDR2 SYDVKM. The CDR3: CASSLGTASAYEQYF. CDR3 DNA sequence: TGTGCCAGCAGTTTGGGCACAGCCTCAGCCTACGAGCAGTACTTC.

This clonotype is a singleton in its sample. A much larger clone sits a single nucleotide away, making a read error possible. The rearrangement uses TRBV27 and TRBJ2-3; D unclear. Germline CDR1 reads MNHEY; CDR2 reads SMNVEV (reference sequence). The CDR3 is made up of 14 amino acids. Trimming shortened V by 3 bases and J by 3 bases, and 10 bases separated the two germline ends. The CDR3 region is CASSFGVPTDTQYF. The CDR3 DNA is TGTGCCAGCAGTTTCGGAGTTCCGACAGATACGCAGTATTTT.

This clonotype was counted at least ten times. The chain employs TRBV30 and TRBJ1-1, with a tentative D call TRBD1 (5 bases). Germline loops: CDR1 GTSNPN, CDR2 SVGIG (reference sequence). This CDR3 has 13 residues. Between the trimmed V and J ends, which lost 3 bases and 3 bases, there was a span of 11 bases. CDR3 region: CAWRGQGDTEAFF. The CDR3 DNA is TGTGCCTGGAGAGGGCAAGGGGACACTGAAGCTTTCTTT.

This chain links TRBV29-1 with TRBJ1-1; D gene ambiguous. Germline CDR1 is SQVTM and CDR2 is ANQGSEA. The CDR3 spans 12 residues. Trimming took 1 base from V and 7 from J, leaving 10 bases between them. The CDR3 nucleotides read TGCAGCGTTGAAGGCTGGCAGTATGAAGCTTTCTTT. Amino acid sequence: CSVEGWQYEAFF.

This clonotype was counted between two and nine times. CDR3 protein: CASSQDLPSGRRTGELFF. The CDR3 DNA is TGCGCCAGCAGCCAAGACCTTCCTAGCGGGAGACGAACCGGGGAGCTGTTTTTT. This chain connects TRBV4-1 to TRBJ2-2; 10 bases line up with TRBD2. V lost 0 bases to trimming and J lost 5 bases; unmatched junction nucleotides: 9. The CDR3 consists of 18 residues. Looked up from germline, CDR1 is MGHRA and CDR2 is YSYEKL.

This clonotype was counted at least ten times. The rearrangement joins TRBV10-3 to TRBJ1-1, with 8 bases fitting TRBD1. V trimming: 6 bases; J trimming: 7 bases; junction bases outside the gene matches: 10. Germline V gene lookup returns CDR1 ENHRY and CDR2 SYGVKD. The CDR3 has 14 amino acids. CDR3 residues: CAIRKLDRDVEAFF. The CDR3 DNA reads TGTGCCATCAGAAAATTGGACAGGGACGTTGAAGCTTTCTTT.

J is TRBJ2-7 and V is TRBV14; TRBD2 might be the D (6 bases). The CDR3 runs 15 residues. The germline gives CDR1 SGHDN, CDR2 FVKESK. Deletions cut 1 base from V and 5 bases from J, with 15 bases between. The CDR3 here is CASSQAGAIFDEQYF. The CDR3 DNA reads TGTGCCAGCAGCCAAGCGGGAGCAATATTCGACGAGCAGTACTTC.

This clonotype was found many times. The rearrangement uses TRBV11-2 and TRBJ2-1, with 9 bases identical to TRBD2. With 0 bases clipped from V and 14 bases from J, the junction kept 8 bases outside the gene matches. The CDR3 covers 14 residues. Germline lookup yields CDR1 SGHAT and CDR2 FQNNGV. CDR3 protein: CASSLDSTSGLEFF. CDR3 sequence (DNA): TGTGCCAGCAGCTTAGATTCTACTAGCGGGTTGGAGTTCTTC.

The chain links TRBV4-2 to TRBJ2-7; D not resolved. In germline, CDR1 is LGHNA, CDR2 YNFKEQ. V was clipped by 0 bases and J by 6 bases, with 9 bases between them. The CDR3 has 13 residues. The CDR3 bases are TGTGCCAGCAGCCAAGATCAATCGGTCGAGCAGTACTTC. Its translation: CASSQDQSVEQYF.

There are many counts of this clonotype. V gene TRBV7-9 combines with J gene TRBJ1-1; D is perhaps TRBD1 (5 bases). The germline gives CDR1 SEHNR, CDR2 FQNEAQ (reference sequence). The CDR3 spans 15 residues. V lost 2 bases, J lost 4 bases, and 14 bases lay in between. This chain's CDR3 is CASSLQGDFVTEAFF. CDR3 DNA sequence: TGTGCCAGCAGCTTACAGGGAGATTTTGTCACTGAAGCTTTCTTT.

In regard to this clonotype: At one boundary the junction diverges from the germline segment, which might be a read error. The chain is built from TRBV27 and TRBJ2-6; D unresolved. The CDR3 consists of 15 residues. Germline V gives CDR1 MNHEY, CDR2 SMNVEV (reference sequence). The CDR3 loop reads CAGSYDHSGANVLTF. Written as DNA, the CDR3 is TGTGCCGGCAGTTACGACCACTCTGGGGCCAACGTCCTGACTTTC.

The table lists this clonotype with many counts. The chain recombines TRBV5-1 with TRBJ2-5; weak D call: TRBD1 (6 bases). Germline V lookup: CDR1 SGHRS, CDR2 YFSETQ. The CDR3 has 16 amino acids. Trimming stripped 2 bases from V and 4 bases from J, with 18 bases between. This CDR3 is CASSLQGSSDAETQYF. DNA for the CDR3: TGCGCCAGCAGCTTACAGGGATCATCGGATGCAGAGACCCAGTACTTC.

This clonotype occurred many times. The chain recombines TRBV11-2 with TRBJ2-5; 13 bases are a match to TRBD2. Germline trimming cut 5 bases from V and 3 bases from J; bases unmatched to any gene: 3. Germline values: CDR1 SGHAT, CDR2 FQNNGV. This CDR3 contains 15 residues. Written as DNA, the CDR3 is TGTGCCAGCAGCATAGGACTAGCGGGAGAAGAGACCCAGTACTTC. Its translation: CASSIGLAGEETQYF.